This entry lists 16 T cell receptor beta chains sequenced from one sample in a study of T-cell memory formation after mild COVID-19 listed by TCRdb under 2021. The library was made by 5' RACE. TCRdb lists the instrument as Illumina NovaSeq 6000. TCRdb handled the public reads itself, with Q25 trimming in fastp and clone calling in MiXCR, and kept productive beta chains. Each CDR3 protein appears once, grouped with its most common genes and DNA. The sample table holds 470,000 or so distinct CDR3 sequences, of which approximately 23% were seen once. Together, the top ten hold about 12% of the sample. Sequenced: PBMCs or a T cell subset sorted from them (not recorded which). Receptors originate from an adult woman who had mild COVID-19 (a few samples of this study predate the infection). The sample titles of this study are shuffled in the database, so cell type and time point are left out; the donor was told from shared clones.

The V and J genes are TRBV19 and TRBJ1-3; maybe TRBD1 (5 bases). Germline CDR1 and CDR2: LNHDA and SQIVND (reference sequence). There are 15 residues in the CDR3. V shed 7 bases and J shed 7 bases, with 20 bases lying between them. The CDR3 DNA is TGTGCCAGTACCACACAGGACCTGCCCAGGAACACCATATATTTT. This sequence encodes CASTTQDLPRNTIYF.

The chain links TRBV11-3 to TRBJ2-1, with D hard to call. The CDR3 sequence is 12 residues long. V was shortened by 5 bases and J by 10 bases, with 12 bases between the two germline ends. CDR1 SGHNT and CDR2 YENEEA come from the germline V gene. For the CDR3, the DNA is TGTGCCAGCAGCGCAAGGGCCATGGAGCAGTTCTTC. It codes for CASSARAMEQFF.

This clonotype was detected a few times. This chain joins TRBV7-9 and TRBJ2-2, with D unresolved. CDR1 is SEHNR and CDR2 is FQNEAQ in the germline V gene (reference sequence). CDR3 length: 17 amino acids. Trimming cost V 5 bases and J 0 bases, with 16 bases left between them. The CDR3 spells CASSPDPGRSNTGELFF. CDR3 bases: TGTGCCAGCAGCCCCGACCCAGGCAGATCGAACACCGGGGAGCTGTTTTTT. Supplemented by reference TRBV7-9 and TRBJ2-2, the full variable domain reads DTGVSQNPRHKITKRGQNVTFRCDPISEHNRLYWYRQTLGQGPEFLTYFQNEAQLEKSRLLSDRFSAERPKGSFSTLEIQRTEQGDSAMYLCASSPDPGRSNTGELFFGEGSRLTVL.

This sequence joins TRBV7-2 and TRBJ2-3; a possible D gene is TRBD1 (5 bases). V was clipped by 4 bases and J by 2 bases, with 13 bases between them. CDR1 and CDR2 (germline): SGHTA, FQGNSA. The CDR3 extends over 15 amino acids. The CDR3 DNA sequence: TGTGCCAGCAGCTCCGACAGCCATTACACAGATACGCAGTATTTT. It translates to CASSSDSHYTDTQYF.

The sample holds many counts of this clonotype. The chain uses TRBV9 and TRBJ2-1, with 9 bases lining up with TRBD2. CDR3 size: 15 residues. Germline V CDR1 and CDR2: SGDLS, YYNGEE. J gave up 3 bases and V 0 bases, and 1 base lay outside the gene matches. The CDR3 DNA follows: TGTGCCAGCAGCGTAGATAGCGGGGGCTACAATGAGCAGTTCTTC. Residues: CASSVDSGGYNEQFF.

The chain joins TRBV6-2 or TRBV6-3 to TRBJ2-5; no clear D gene. Germline V gene data show CDR1 as MNHEY and CDR2 as SVGEGT. The CDR3 is 11 residues long. Trimming left V 7 bases short and J 7 bases short, with 10 bases between. CDR3 DNA sequence: TGTGCCAGCACCTCCTCGGGGACCCAGTACTTC. It specifies CASTSSGTQYF.

The genes are TRBV25-1 and TRBJ2-1; D is perhaps TRBD1 (6 bases). This CDR3 is 12 amino acids long. The V gene's germline CDR1 is MGHDK and CDR2 SYGVNS. With 3 bases removed from V and 14 bases from J, the gap between germline ends came to 14 bases. The CDR3 sequence is CASSDPDRREFF. The DNA for the CDR3 is TGTGCCAGCAGTGACCCAGACAGGAGAGAGTTCTTC.

This chain links TRBV29-1 with TRBJ2-3; D is uncertain. This CDR3 is built from 13 residues. With 6 bases removed from V and 3 bases from J, the gap between germline ends came to 13 bases. The germline gives CDR1 SQVTM, CDR2 ANQGSEA. CDR3 residues: CSVGFWITDTQYF. CDR3 DNA: TGCAGCGTGGGGTTTTGGATAACAGATACGCAGTATTTT.

The V call is TRBV4-1, the J call TRBJ1-5; D is uncertain. Germline V CDR1 and CDR2: MGHRA, YSYEKL. The V and J ends lost 1 base and 5 bases respectively, with 12 bases between them. The CDR3 extends over 15 amino acids. Here the CDR3 reads CASSQGGLRDQPQHF. As DNA, the CDR3 is TGCGCCAGCAGCCAAGGTGGGCTCCGGGATCAGCCCCAGCATTTT.

Only a few counts were recorded for this clonotype. The rearrangement links TRBV5-4 to TRBJ2-1; tentatively, D is TRBD2 (6 bases). Between the trimmed V and J ends, which lost 0 bases and 0 bases, there was a span of 10 bases. Germline V CDR1 and CDR2: SGHNT, YYREEE (reference sequence). The CDR3 extends over 16 amino acids. The CDR3 coding sequence is TGTGCCAGCAGCTTGGAGCTAGCGAGCTCCTACAATGAGCAGTTCTTC. It yields the protein CASSLELASSYNEQFF.

A few counts support this clonotype. The chain employs TRBV18 and TRBJ2-3, with no clear D. CDR3 length equals 15 residues. Germline lookup yields CDR1 KGHSH and CDR2 LQKENI. Trimming pared 4 bases from V and 1 base from J, leaving 12 bases between. The CDR3, as DNA: TGTGCCAGCTCACTCGACGCCTTTGGCACAGATACGCAGTATTTT. It codes for CASSLDAFGTDTQYF.

This clonotype was detected a few times. The chain employs TRBV10-3 and TRBJ1-5, with D perhaps TRBD1 (6 bases). The ends were cut back, 4 bases at V and 1 base at J, with 11 bases in the middle. This CDR3 comprises 15 residues. Looked up from germline, CDR1 is ENHRY and CDR2 is SYGVKD. Written as DNA, the CDR3 is TGTGCCATCAGTGTGGGGGGCGCGAGCAATCAGCCCCAGCATTTT. Its translation: CAISVGGASNQPQHF.

The chain employs TRBV7-9 and TRBJ2-1; D assignment may be TRBD1 or TRBD2 (5 bases each). The germline V gene has CDR1 SEHNR and CDR2 FQNEAQ (reference sequence). The CDR3 spans 18 residues. V lost 5 bases to trimming and J lost 2 bases, with 22 bases between them. This chain's CDR3 is CASSPHIYGAGTYNEQFF. The CDR3 DNA sequence: TGTGCCAGCAGCCCCCATATTTACGGGGCCGGTACCTACAATGAGCAGTTCTTC.

The chain links TRBV7-2 to TRBJ2-5; 9 bases fit TRBD2. The CDR3 is 15 amino acids. V lost 3 bases and J lost 1; bases outside the gene matches: 3. Germline CDR1 reads SGHTA; CDR2 reads FQGNSA. The CDR3 spells CASSLPSGTQETQYF. Here the CDR3 DNA reads TGTGCCAGCAGCTTGCCTAGCGGGACCCAAGAGACCCAGTACTTC.

The chain combines TRBV7-8 with TRBJ1-5; weak D call: TRBD1 (6 bases). V dropped 4 bases and J dropped 4 bases, with 14 bases sitting between them. Germline values: CDR1 SGHVS, CDR2 FQNEAQ. The CDR3 length is 15 residues. CDR3 amino acids: CASSSGTIENQPQHF. The CDR3, as DNA: TGTGCCAGCAGCTCCGGGACAATTGAGAATCAGCCCCAGCATTTT.

V gene TRBV5-1 combines with J gene TRBJ2-1; 12 bases are shared with TRBD2. The germline gives CDR1 SGHRS, CDR2 YFSETQ. V gave up 3 bases and J gave up 0 bases; unmatched junction bases: 1. The CDR3 totals 16 residues. This CDR3 is CASSWTSGDSYNEQFF. As DNA, the CDR3 is TGCGCCAGCAGCTGGACTAGCGGGGACTCCTACAATGAGCAGTTCTTC.